This is a list of T cell receptor beta chains from one sample in a study of vaccination effects on CD4 cells after COVID-19. The antigens of these receptors remain unknown. Method: immunoSEQ multiplex PCR; TCRdb's copy keeps in-frame clones and lacks some. The table shows 55,000 or so clones, with more than 65% occurring only once. This specimen consisted of CD4+ T cells from PBMCs cultured with HIV peptides, obtained before COVID-19 vaccination. Receptors were obtained from a human donor who had a prior SARS-CoV-2 infection. CDR3s include the opening cysteine and the closing phenylalanine or tryptophan. The D gene is left open where the match is weak. For some rows the clone size is stated as once, few or many, or as a class when expanded; others skip it.

clone_size j_call cdr3_length v_call d_call cdr3_aa cdr3_nt
NA TRBJ1-2 17 TRBV11-3 NA CASSSGVGIISDYGYTF TGTGCCAGCAGCTCGGGCGTGGGTATTATTAGCGACTATGGCTACACCTTC
NA TRBJ2-3 13 TRBV3-1/TRBV3-2 NA CASSQDWRNTQYF TGTGCCAGCAGCCAAGATTGGAGAAATACGCAGTATTTT
NA TRBJ2-2 14 TRBV24-1 NA CATPWGLNTGELFF TGTGCCACCCCGTGGGGGTTAAACACCGGGGAGCTGTTTTTT
NA TRBJ1-1 13 TRBV7-3 NA CASSPARGTEAFF TGTGCCAGCAGCCCGGCCAGGGGCACTGAAGCTTTCTTT
once TRBJ1-4 15 TRBV2 NA CASSVNRAANEKLFF TGTGCCAGCAGTGTCAACAGAGCCGCTAATGAAAAACTGTTTTTT
few TRBJ2-7 14 TRBV7-2 NA CASSSRGGYYEQYF TGTGCCAGCAGCTCCCGAGGGGGATACTACGAGCAGTACTTC
NA TRBJ1-2 16 TRBV7-3 NA CASSLQGGGLEVGYTF TGTGCCAGCAGCCTCCAGGGCGGGGGGTTAGAAGTTGGCTACACCTTC
NA TRBJ2-7 16 TRBV7-2 NA CASSSRSGTPTYEQYF TGTGCCAGCAGCTCCAGATCCGGGACACCGACCTACGAGCAGTACTTC
NA TRBJ2-3 15 TRBV15 NA CATSRDPHITDTQYF TGTGCCACCAGCAGAGATCCCCACATCACAGATACGCAGTATTTT
NA TRBJ1-2 13 TRBV11-3 NA CASARGEAYGYTF TGTGCCTCCGCCCGGGGGGAGGCCTATGGCTACACCTTC
NA TRBJ2-7 15 TRBV29-1 NA CSVVIWLSGSYEQYF TGCAGCGTTGTAATTTGGCTCTCCGGCTCCTACGAGCAGTACTTC
few TRBJ1-2 13 TRBV24-1 NA CATSDSQSNGYTF TGTGCCACCAGTGATTCCCAATCGAATGGCTACACCTTC
NA TRBJ2-5 14 TRBV5-1 NA CASSGTTNQETQYF TGCGCCAGCAGTGGGACAACGAACCAAGAGACCCAGTACTTC
NA TRBJ2-7 14 TRBV3-1/TRBV3-2 NA CASSQGFRVTEQYF TGTGCCAGCAGCCAAGGTTTTCGGGTGACCGAGCAGTACTTC
NA TRBJ1-4 14 TRBV6-6 NA CASRGGAYNEKLFF TGTGCCAGCAGAGGGGGGGCATATAATGAAAAACTGTTTTTT
NA TRBJ1-5 14 TRBV4-2 NA CASSQDRLDQPQHF TGTGCCAGCAGCCAAGATCGCCTGGATCAGCCCCAGCATTTT
NA TRBJ2-1 16 TRBV19 TRBD1 CASSPGTGGAYNEQFF TGTGCCAGTAGTCCAGGAACAGGGGGCGCGTACAATGAGCAGTTCTTC
few TRBJ2-7 12 TRBV7-9 NA CASKAQEYEQYF TGTGCCAGCAAGGCTCAAGAGTACGAGCAGTACTTC
NA TRBJ1-6 17 TRBV5-8 TRBD1 CASSLGGQGSYNSPLHF TGTGCCAGCAGCTTGGGGGGACAGGGCTCCTATAATTCACCCCTCCACTTT
few TRBJ1-3 16 TRBV27 NA CASSLYGGVTGNTIYF TGTGCCAGCAGTTTGTACGGGGGCGTAACTGGAAACACCATATATTTT
NA TRBJ1-3 16 TRBV5-6 NA CASSLDPLDSGNTIYF TGTGCCAGCAGCTTGGATCCCCTGGACTCTGGAAACACCATATATTTT
NA TRBJ2-3 14 TRBV11-3 TRBD1 CASSGQGYTDTQYF TGTGCCAGCAGCGGACAGGGATACACAGATACGCAGTATTTT
NA TRBJ2-2 15 TRBV18 NA CASSPAPGRTGELFF TGTGCCAGCTCACCTGCACCGGGGAGGACCGGGGAGCTGTTTTTT
once TRBJ1-2 14 TRBV6-5 NA CASSYSGRGIGYTF TGTGCCAGCAGTTACAGTGGGCGCGGAATCGGCTACACCTTC
NA TRBJ2-3 14 TRBV24-1 NA CATAEGLSTDTQYF TGTGCCACCGCCGAAGGACTAAGCACAGATACGCAGTATTTT
NA TRBJ1-1 13 TRBV28 NA CATNRVRGTEAFF TGTGCCACCAACAGGGTTCGAGGAACTGAAGCTTTCTTT
NA TRBJ2-3 18 TRBV18 NA CASSKSYSSGANTDTQYF TGTGCCAGCTCAAAATCCTATTCTTCAGGGGCCAACACAGATACGCAGTATTTT
few TRBJ2-2 15 TRBV18 NA CASSPVTASTGELFF TGTGCCAGCTCACCAGTTACAGCGAGCACCGGGGAGCTGTTTTTT
NA TRBJ2-2 15 TRBV5-8 NA CASSLIRWLSGELFF TGTGCCAGCAGCTTGATTCGATGGTTGTCCGGGGAGCTGTTTTTT
once TRBJ2-2 13 TRBV29-1 NA CSGKTANTGELFF TGCAGCGGAAAGACAGCGAACACCGGGGAGCTGTTTTTT
NA TRBJ2-1 16 TRBV15 NA CATSRSLGAAYNEQFF TGTGCCACCAGCAGATCCTTGGGCGCCGCCTACAATGAGCAGTTCTTC
NA TRBJ2-1 16 TRBV7-3 TRBD2 CASSLMGSGGGDEQFF TGTGCCAGCAGCTTAATGGGTAGCGGGGGTGGGGATGAGCAGTTCTTC
NA TRBJ2-2 12 TRBV6-5 NA CASSYSGGELFF TGTGCCAGCAGTTACTCGGGCGGGGAGCTGTTTTTT
NA TRBJ2-5 15 TRBV21-1 NA CASSKVGPAGETQYF TGTGCCAGCAGCAAAGTTGGGCCAGCCGGGGAGACCCAGTACTTC
NA TRBJ2-1 17 TRBV5-1 TRBD2 CASSSLAGDSLYNEQFF TGCGCCAGCAGCTCACTAGCGGGGGACTCTCTCTACAATGAGCAGTTCTTC
NA TRBJ2-2 17 TRBV5-1 NA CASSPGVLRKDTGELFF TGCGCCAGCAGCCCTGGGGTGTTGCGGAAGGACACCGGGGAGCTGTTTTTT
NA TRBJ1-5 15 TRBV2 NA CASSEDRGLGQPQHF TGTGCCAGCAGTGAAGATCGGGGATTGGGGCAGCCCCAGCATTTT
NA TRBJ1-2 14 TRBV10-3 NA CAISETLGNYGYTF TGTGCCATCAGTGAGACATTGGGGAACTATGGCTACACCTTC
NA TRBJ2-5 14 TRBV11-2 NA CASSHTGVGETQYF TGTGCCAGCAGCCATACGGGGGTGGGGGAGACCCAGTACTTC
NA TRBJ1-6 14 TRBV7-2 NA CASSLVADSSPLHF TGTGCCAGCAGCTTAGTGGCTGACAGTTCACCCCTCCACTTT
few TRBJ1-3 12 TRBV12-3/TRBV12-4 NA CASSLLRNTIYF TGTGCCAGCAGTTTGCTGCGTAACACCATATATTTT
NA TRBJ1-2 14 TRBV5-6 TRBD1 CASSSPDRVHGYTF TGTGCCAGCAGCTCCCCCGACAGGGTACATGGCTACACCTTC
NA TRBJ2-1 16 TRBV11-1 NA CASSFYAGHSYNEQFF TGTGCCAGCAGCTTCTATGCGGGACACTCCTACAATGAGCAGTTCTTC
NA TRBJ2-5 14 TRBV7-2 NA CASSFTGVQETQYF TGTGCCAGCAGCTTTACGGGGGTACAAGAGACCCAGTACTTC
many TRBJ1-1 13 TRBV30 NA CAWRIPLPAEAFF TGTGCCTGGAGAATTCCTCTTCCCGCTGAAGCTTTCTTT
NA TRBJ2-5 13 TRBV2 NA CASRDGYQETQYF TGTGCCAGCAGAGACGGATACCAAGAGACCCAGTACTTC
NA TRBJ2-7 12 TRBV29-1 NA CSVDTGRHEQYF TGCAGCGTTGATACGGGGAGGCACGAGCAGTACTTC
NA TRBJ2-1 17 TRBV27 TRBD2 CATNYQSGTSGLNEQFF TGTGCCACCAATTATCAATCGGGGACTAGCGGGTTGAATGAGCAGTTCTTC
few TRBJ1-6 18 TRBV7-2 NA CASSSQGRFHSYNSPLHF TGTGCCAGCAGCTCACAGGGAAGGTTCCACTCCTATAATTCACCCCTCCACTTT
NA TRBJ2-2 14 TRBV4-2 NA CASSQDSRATELFF TGTGCCAGCAGCCAAGATTCACGGGCCACGGAGCTGTTTTTT